Following are 2 T cell receptor beta chains from one sample sequenced in a study of technical replicates of blood from four donors. Profiling relied on immunoSEQ multiplex PCR, and the TCRdb table lists in-frame clones only, not all of them. The table has about 73,000 clones, around 93% seen once. Sequences were obtained from T cells isolated from PBMCs. The receptors come from a human donor in good health.

V usage is TRBV7-9 and J usage is TRBJ2-1; 9 bases line up with TRBD2. The J segment lost 8 bases and the V segment lost 6 bases, leaving 5 bases of the junction unmatched. Germline V gives CDR1 SEHNR, CDR2 FQNEAQ (reference sequence). This CDR3 spans 13 amino acids. This CDR3 reads CASRREGVDEQFF. The DNA for the CDR3 is TGTGCCAGCAGGCGGGAGGGAGTGGATGAGCAGTTCTTC. The entire variable domain, with the rest obtained from reference TRBV7-9 and TRBJ2-1, is as follows: DTGVSQNPRHKITKRGQNVTFRCDPISEHNRLYWYRQTLGQGPEFLTYFQNEAQLEKSRLLSDRFSAERPKGSFSTLEIQRTEQGDSAMYLCASRREGVDEQFFGPGTRLTVL.

This clone was seen only once. The chain combines TRBV6-6 with TRBJ1-1, with D perhaps TRBD1 (5 bases). CDR1 and CDR2 from the germline V gene are MNHNY and SVGAGI (reference sequence). Trimming removed 2 bases from V and 7 bases from J, with 14 bases in between. The CDR3 is 14 amino acids. The CDR3 DNA reads TGTGCCAGCAGTTACGATGGCCGGCAGGGTGAAGCTTTCTTT. Its translation: CASSYDGRQGEAFF.